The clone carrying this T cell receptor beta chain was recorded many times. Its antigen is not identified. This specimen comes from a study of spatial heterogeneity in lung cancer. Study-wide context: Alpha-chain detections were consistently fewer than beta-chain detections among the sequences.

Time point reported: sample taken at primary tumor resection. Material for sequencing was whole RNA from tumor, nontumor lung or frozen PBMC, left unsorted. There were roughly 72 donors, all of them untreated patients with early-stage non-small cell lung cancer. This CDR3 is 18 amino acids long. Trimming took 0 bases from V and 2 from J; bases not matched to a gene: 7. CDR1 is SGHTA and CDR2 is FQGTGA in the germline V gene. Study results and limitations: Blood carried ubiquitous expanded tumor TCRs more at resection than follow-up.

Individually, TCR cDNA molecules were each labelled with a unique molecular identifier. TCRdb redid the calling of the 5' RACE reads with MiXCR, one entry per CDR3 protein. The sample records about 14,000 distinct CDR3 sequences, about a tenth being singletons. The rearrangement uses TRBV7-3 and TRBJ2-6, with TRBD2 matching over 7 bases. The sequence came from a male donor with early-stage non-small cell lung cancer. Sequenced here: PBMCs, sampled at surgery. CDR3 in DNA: TGTGCCAGCAGCTTAACGGCCAGCGGGACCACTGGGGCCAACGTCCTGACTTTC. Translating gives CASSLTASGTTGANVLTF. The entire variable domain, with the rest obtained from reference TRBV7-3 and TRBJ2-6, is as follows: GAGVSQTPSNKVTEKGKYVELRCDPISGHTALYWYRQSLGQGPEFLIYFQGTGAADDSGLPNDRFFAVRPEGSVSTLKIQRTERGDSAVYLCASSLTASGTTGANVLTFGAGSRLTVL.